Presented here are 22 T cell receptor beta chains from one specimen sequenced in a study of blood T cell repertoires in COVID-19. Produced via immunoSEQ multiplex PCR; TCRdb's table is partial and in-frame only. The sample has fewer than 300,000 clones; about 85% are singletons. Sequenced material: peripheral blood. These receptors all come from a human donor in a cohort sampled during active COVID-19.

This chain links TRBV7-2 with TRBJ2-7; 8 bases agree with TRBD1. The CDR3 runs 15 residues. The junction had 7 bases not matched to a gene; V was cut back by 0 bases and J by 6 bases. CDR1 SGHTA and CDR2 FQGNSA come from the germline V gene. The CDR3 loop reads CASSLAWTGIGEQYF. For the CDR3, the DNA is TGTGCCAGCAGCTTAGCCTGGACAGGGATCGGCGAGCAGTACTTC.

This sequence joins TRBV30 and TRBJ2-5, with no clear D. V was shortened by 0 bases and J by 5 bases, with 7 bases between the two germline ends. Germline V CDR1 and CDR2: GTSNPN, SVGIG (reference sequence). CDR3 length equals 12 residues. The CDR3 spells CAWSVPRETQYF. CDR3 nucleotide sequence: TGTGCCTGGAGTGTTCCTCGGGAGACCCAGTACTTC.

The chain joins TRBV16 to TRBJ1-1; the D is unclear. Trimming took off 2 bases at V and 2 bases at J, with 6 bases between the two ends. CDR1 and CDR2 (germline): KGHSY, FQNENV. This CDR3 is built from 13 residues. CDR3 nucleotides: TGTGCCAGCAGCCAAAATACTAACACTGAAGCTTTCTTT. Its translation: CASSQNTNTEAFF.

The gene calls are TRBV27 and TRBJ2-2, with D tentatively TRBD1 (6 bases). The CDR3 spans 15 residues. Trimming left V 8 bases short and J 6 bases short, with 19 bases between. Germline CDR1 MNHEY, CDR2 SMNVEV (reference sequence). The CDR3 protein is CASGRGGTRSGELFF. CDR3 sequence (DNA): TGTGCCAGCGGAAGAGGGGGTACGCGATCCGGGGAGCTGTTTTTT.

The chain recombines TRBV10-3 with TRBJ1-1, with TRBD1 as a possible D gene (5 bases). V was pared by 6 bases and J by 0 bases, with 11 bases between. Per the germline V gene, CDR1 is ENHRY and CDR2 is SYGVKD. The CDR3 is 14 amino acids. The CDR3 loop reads CAISGGEVNTEAFF. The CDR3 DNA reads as TGTGCCATCAGCGGAGGGGAGGTGAACACTGAAGCTTTCTTT.

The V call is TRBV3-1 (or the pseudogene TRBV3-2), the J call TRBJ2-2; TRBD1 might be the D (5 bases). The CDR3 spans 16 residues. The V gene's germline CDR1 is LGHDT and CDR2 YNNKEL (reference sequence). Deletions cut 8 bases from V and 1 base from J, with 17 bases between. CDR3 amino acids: CASSSGRNLNTGELFF. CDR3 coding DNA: TGTGCCAGCTCGTCAGGGCGGAATTTGAACACCGGGGAGCTGTTTTTT.

CDR3 bases: TGCGCCAGCAGTGAGTCGAGTATATACCGACTGTACTTC. Amino acids: CASSESSIYRLYF. The chain employs TRBV10-2 and TRBJ2-7; D is ambiguous. The CDR3 totals 13 residues. V gave up 0 bases and J gave up 12 bases, with 15 bases separating them. Per germline, CDR1 WSHSY and CDR2 SAAADI.

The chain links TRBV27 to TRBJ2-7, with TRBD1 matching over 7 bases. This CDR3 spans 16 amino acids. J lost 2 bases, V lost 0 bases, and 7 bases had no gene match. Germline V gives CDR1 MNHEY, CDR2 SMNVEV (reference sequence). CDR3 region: CASSLSSLQGAYEQYF. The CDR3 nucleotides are TGTGCCAGCAGTTTATCTTCTCTCCAGGGGGCCTACGAGCAGTACTTC.

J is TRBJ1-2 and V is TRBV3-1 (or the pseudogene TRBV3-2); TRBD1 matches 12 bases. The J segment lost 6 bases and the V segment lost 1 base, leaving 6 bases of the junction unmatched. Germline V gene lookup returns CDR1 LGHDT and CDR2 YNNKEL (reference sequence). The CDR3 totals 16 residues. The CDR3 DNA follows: TGTGCCAGCAGCCAAGCTGGGACAGGGGGCGAGCATGGCTACACCTTC. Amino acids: CASSQAGTGGEHGYTF.

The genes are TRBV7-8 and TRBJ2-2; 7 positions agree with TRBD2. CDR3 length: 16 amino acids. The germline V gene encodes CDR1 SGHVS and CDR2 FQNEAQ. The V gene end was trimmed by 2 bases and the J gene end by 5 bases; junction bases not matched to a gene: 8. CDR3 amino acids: CASSLMAGEVTGELFF. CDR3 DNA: TGTGCCAGCAGCTTAATGGCGGGAGAGGTAACCGGGGAGCTGTTTTTT.

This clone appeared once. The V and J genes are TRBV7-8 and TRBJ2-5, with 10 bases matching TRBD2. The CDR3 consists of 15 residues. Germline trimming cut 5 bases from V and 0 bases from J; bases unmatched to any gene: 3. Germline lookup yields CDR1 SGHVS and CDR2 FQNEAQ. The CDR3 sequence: CASSRAGGYQETQYF. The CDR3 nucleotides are TGTGCCAGCAGCCGAGCGGGAGGGTACCAAGAGACCCAGTACTTC. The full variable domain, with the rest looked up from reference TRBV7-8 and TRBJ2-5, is GAGVSQSPRYKVAKRGQDVALRCDPISGHVSLFWYQQALGQGPEFLTYFQNEAQLDKSGLPSDRFFAERPEGSVSTLKIQRTQQEDSAVYLCASSRAGGYQETQYFGPGTRLLVL.

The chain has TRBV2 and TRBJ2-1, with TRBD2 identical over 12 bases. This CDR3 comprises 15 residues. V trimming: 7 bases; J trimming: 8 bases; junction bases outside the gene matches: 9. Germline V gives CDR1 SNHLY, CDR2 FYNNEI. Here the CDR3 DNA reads TGTGCCAGCATCATACTAGCGGGAGGTCTCGATGAGCAGTTCTTC. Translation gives CASIILAGGLDEQFF.

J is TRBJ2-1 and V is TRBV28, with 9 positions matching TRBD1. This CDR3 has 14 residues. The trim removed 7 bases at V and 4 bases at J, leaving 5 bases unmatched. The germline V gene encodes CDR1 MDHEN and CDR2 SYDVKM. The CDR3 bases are TGTGCCAGCAACCGGGACAGGGCGTACAATGAGCAGTTCTTC. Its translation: CASNRDRAYNEQFF.

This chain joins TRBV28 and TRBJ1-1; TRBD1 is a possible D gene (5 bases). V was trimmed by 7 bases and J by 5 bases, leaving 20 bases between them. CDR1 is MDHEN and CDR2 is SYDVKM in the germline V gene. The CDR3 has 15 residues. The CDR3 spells CASNPPRGLSTEAFF. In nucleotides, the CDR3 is TGTGCCAGCAACCCTCCCCGGGGGTTATCGACTGAAGCTTTCTTT.

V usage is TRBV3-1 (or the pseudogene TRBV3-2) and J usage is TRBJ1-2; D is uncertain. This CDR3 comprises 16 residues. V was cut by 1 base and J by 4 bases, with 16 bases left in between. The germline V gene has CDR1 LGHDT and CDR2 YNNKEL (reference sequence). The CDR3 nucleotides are TGTGCCAGCAGCCAAGGGATGGGAGCCAGGATCTATGGCTACACCTTC. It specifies CASSQGMGARIYGYTF.

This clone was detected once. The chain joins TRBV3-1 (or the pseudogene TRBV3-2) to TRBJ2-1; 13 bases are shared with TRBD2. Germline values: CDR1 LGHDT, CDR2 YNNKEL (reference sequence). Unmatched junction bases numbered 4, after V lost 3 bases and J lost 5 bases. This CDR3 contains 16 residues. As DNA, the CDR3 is TGTGCCAGCAGCCATCCGGGACTAGCGGGAAACAATGAGCAGTTCTTC. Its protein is CASSHPGLAGNNEQFF.

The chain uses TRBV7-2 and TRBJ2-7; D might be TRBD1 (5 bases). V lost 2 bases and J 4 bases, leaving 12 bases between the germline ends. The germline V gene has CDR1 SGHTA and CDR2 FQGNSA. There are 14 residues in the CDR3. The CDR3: CASSLNRFLYEQYF. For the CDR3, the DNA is TGTGCCAGCAGCTTAAACAGGTTTTTGTACGAGCAGTACTTC.

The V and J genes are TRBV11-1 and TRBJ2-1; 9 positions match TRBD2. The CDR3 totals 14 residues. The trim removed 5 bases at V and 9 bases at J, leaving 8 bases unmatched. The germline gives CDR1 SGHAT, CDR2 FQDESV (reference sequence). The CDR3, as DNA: TGTGCCAGCAGCGCGGGACTAGCAGCTCGTGAGCAGTTCTTC. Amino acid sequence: CASSAGLAAREQFF.

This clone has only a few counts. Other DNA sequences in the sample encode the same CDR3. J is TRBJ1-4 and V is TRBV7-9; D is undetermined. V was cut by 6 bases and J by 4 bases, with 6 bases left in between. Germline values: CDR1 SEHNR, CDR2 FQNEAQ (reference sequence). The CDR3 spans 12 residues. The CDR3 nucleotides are TGTGCCAGCAGTTCGGGTAATGAAAAACTGTTTTTT. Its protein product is CASSSGNEKLFF. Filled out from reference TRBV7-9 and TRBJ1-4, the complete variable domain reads DTGVSQNPRHKITKRGQNVTFRCDPISEHNRLYWYRQTLGQGPEFLTYFQNEAQLEKSRLLSDRFSAERPKGSFSTLEIQRTEQGDSAMYLCASSSGNEKLFFGSGTQLSVL.

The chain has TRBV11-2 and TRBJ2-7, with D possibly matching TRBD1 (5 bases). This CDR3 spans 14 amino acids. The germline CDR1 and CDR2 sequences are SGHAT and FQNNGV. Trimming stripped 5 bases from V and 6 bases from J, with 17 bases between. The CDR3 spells CASSPRFRVSEQYF. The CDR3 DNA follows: TGTGCCAGCAGCCCCCGATTCAGGGTTAGCGAGCAGTACTTC.

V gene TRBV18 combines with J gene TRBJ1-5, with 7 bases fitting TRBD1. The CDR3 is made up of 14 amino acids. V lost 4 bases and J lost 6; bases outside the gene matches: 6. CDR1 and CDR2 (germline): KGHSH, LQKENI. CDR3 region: CASSLGTDSQPQHF. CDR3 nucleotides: TGTGCCAGCTCACTCGGGACAGATAGTCAGCCCCAGCATTTT.

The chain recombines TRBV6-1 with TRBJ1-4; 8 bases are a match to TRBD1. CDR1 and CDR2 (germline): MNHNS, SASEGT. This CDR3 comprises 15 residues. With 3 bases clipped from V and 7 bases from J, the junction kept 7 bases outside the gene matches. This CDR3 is CASSDTGGVSEKLFF. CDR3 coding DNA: TGTGCCAGCAGTGACACAGGGGGAGTTTCTGAAAAACTGTTTTTT.